One sample yielded the 4 T cell receptor beta chains listed below, sequenced in a study of spatial heterogeneity in lung cancer. Time point indicated: sample taken at primary tumor resection. No cell sorting; template was whole RNA from tumor, lung tissue or PBMC. MiXCR was run by TCRdb on the 5' RACE reads, yielding one entry per CDR3 protein. The sample has under 75,000 distinct CDR3 sequences; 10% to 15% are singletons. The sample here was PBMCs, taken at surgery. The origin of the receptors is a male donor with early-stage non-small cell lung cancer.

This clonotype turned up a few times. The V gene is TRBV9, the J gene TRBJ2-2; no firm D call. CDR1 and CDR2 (germline): SGDLS, YYNGEE. The V gene lost 0 bases and the J gene lost 6 bases, with 6 bases spanning the gap. There are 13 residues in the CDR3. The CDR3 is CASSVAGSGELFF. The DNA for the CDR3 is TGTGCCAGCAGCGTAGCCGGGTCCGGGGAGCTGTTTTTT.

This clonotype came up a few times. The genes are TRBV29-1 and TRBJ1-5, with D hard to call. Germline CDR1 reads SQVTM; CDR2 reads ANQGSEA. The CDR3 contains 15 residues. V lost 6 bases to trimming and J lost 5 bases, with 20 bases between them. Written as DNA, the CDR3 is TGCAGCGTCGCGACGGGCACGGCATTGGATCAGCCCCAGCATTTT. This codes for CSVATGTALDQPQHF.

This sequence joins TRBV6-5 and TRBJ2-2; no firm D call. The germline V gene encodes CDR1 MNHEY and CDR2 SVGAGI. The CDR3 loop spans 14 amino acids. The V gene lost 5 bases and the J gene lost 1 base, with 8 bases spanning the gap. The chain's CDR3 is CASSRTGNTGELFF. DNA of the CDR3: TGTGCCAGCAGTCGGACGGGGAACACCGGGGAGCTGTTTTTT.

This clonotype has a count of ten or more. The genes are TRBV5-1 and TRBJ1-2, with TRBD1 as a possible D gene (5 bases). V was shortened by 4 bases and J by 0 bases, with 13 bases between the two germline ends. There are 15 residues in the CDR3. From germline, CDR1 is SGHRS and CDR2 YFSETQ. The CDR3: CASSTGTGTNYGYTF. The DNA of the CDR3 is TGCGCCAGCAGCACTGGGACGGGAACTAACTATGGCTACACCTTC.